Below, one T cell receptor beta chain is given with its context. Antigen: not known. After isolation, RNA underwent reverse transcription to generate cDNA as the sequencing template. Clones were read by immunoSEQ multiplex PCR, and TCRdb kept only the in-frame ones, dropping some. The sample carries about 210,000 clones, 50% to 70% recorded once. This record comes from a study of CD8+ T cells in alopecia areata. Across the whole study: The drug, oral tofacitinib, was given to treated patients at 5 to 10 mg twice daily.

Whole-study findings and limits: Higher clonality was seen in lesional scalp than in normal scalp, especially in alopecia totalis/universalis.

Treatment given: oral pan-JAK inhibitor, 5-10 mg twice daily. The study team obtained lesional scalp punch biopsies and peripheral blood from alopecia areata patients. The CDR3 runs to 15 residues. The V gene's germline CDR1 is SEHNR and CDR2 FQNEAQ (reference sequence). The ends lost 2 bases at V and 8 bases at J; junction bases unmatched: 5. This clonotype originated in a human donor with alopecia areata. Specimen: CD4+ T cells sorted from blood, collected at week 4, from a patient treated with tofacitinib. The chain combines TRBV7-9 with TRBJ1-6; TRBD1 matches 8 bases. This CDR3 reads CASSLSRGRHSPLHF. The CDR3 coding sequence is TGTGCCAGCAGCTTATCCAGGGGGCGTCATTCACCCCTCCACTTT.